This TCR beta chain was retrieved from a study of T cells in Graves' hyperthyroidism and ophthalmopathy. For the study at large: The blood sample was taken at first diagnosis, before treatment began. Study-wide findings and caveats: Most thyroid clonotypes expanded above 0.001 were also detected in blood. Ophthalmopathy cases were set apart from stable hyperthyroidism by a 13 V-J model.

This clonotype was observed many times. Its antigen is currently unknown. V lost 5 bases to trimming and J lost 5 bases, with 20 bases between them. There are 15 residues in the CDR3. Germline V gene data show CDR1 as SGDLS and CDR2 as YYNGEE. Amplified TCR beta CDR3 regions came from RNA transcripts. The HTBI primer set served for first-round RT-PCR of the TCR CDR3. TCRdb re-derived calls from the multiplex PCR reads in MiXCR, one entry per CDR3 protein. The table records 220,000 or so distinct CDR3 sequences, around 17% of them present only once. The sequence came from a woman aged 18-35 years with Graves' ophthalmopathy. J is TRBJ2-7 and V is TRBV9; D possibly uses TRBD1 or TRBD2 (6 bases each). The sequenced sample was blood. In DNA form, the CDR3 reads TGTGCCAGCAGGTCCGTCGGGGGCGGAGGGAACGAGCAGTACTTC. This translates into CASRSVGGGGNEQYF.